These 7 T cell receptor beta chains were sequenced from one sample in a study of identical twins. Via MiXCR, TCRdb re-called the 5' RACE reads, giving one row per CDR3 protein. The sample holds 500,000 to 600,000 distinct CDR3 sequences, approximately 22% seen once. This sample also belongs to another study, concerning T cells expressing NK-cell markers.

The sample was CD4+ T cells sorted from blood. These receptors were taken from a woman between 18 and 30 years old in good health.

This clonotype came up once. CDR3 residues: CAISDRESFTDTQYF. The CDR3 coding sequence is TGTGCCATCAGTGACCGGGAGAGCTTCACAGATACGCAGTATTTT. The chain links TRBV10-3 to TRBJ2-3; TRBD2 might be the D (6 bases). The CDR3 is 15 amino acids. Germline V gene data show CDR1 as ENHRY and CDR2 as SYGVKD. Trimming pared 3 bases from V and 2 bases from J, leaving 12 bases between.

The chain combines TRBV3-1 with TRBJ2-1, with TRBD2 identical over 11 bases. Germline loops: CDR1 LGHDT, CDR2 YNNKEL (reference sequence). The CDR3 is made up of 15 amino acids. J gave up 6 bases and V 6 bases, and 7 bases lay outside the gene matches. CDR3 protein: CASRSLAGGPNEQFF. CDR3 nucleotide sequence: TGTGCCAGCAGATCCCTAGCGGGGGGACCCAATGAGCAGTTCTTC.

The chain links TRBV6-5 to TRBJ2-7; 14 bases are a match to TRBD2. Trimming removed 2 bases from V and 3 bases from J; junction bases left unmatched: 3. Germline V lookup: CDR1 MNHEY, CDR2 SVGAGI. The CDR3 has 16 residues. The CDR3 reads CASSYTGTSGGYEQYF. The CDR3 DNA is TGTGCCAGCAGTTACACCGGGACTAGCGGGGGCTACGAGCAGTACTTC.

CDR3 sequence: CASREHTEAFF. In DNA, the CDR3 is TGTGCCAGCAGAGAGCACACTGAAGCTTTCTTT. The V and J genes are TRBV7-9 and TRBJ1-1; D uncertain. The V gene lost 6 bases and the J gene lost 3 bases, with 5 bases spanning the gap. The germline gives CDR1 SEHNR, CDR2 FQNEAQ (reference sequence). This CDR3 region has 11 residues.

The J gene is TRBJ2-1, the V gene TRBV7-8; TRBD2 matches at 13 bases. The CDR3 consists of 16 residues. Germline V gene lookup returns CDR1 SGHVS and CDR2 FQNEAQ. V shed 0 bases and J 8 bases; nucleotides not matched to a gene: 4. CDR3 amino acids: CASSLARTSGGYEQFF. CDR3 nucleotide sequence: TGTGCCAGCAGCTTAGCCAGGACTAGCGGGGGCTATGAGCAGTTCTTC.

This clonotype has just a few counts. The chain is built from TRBV6-1 and TRBJ1-2; D uncertain. Germline V CDR1 and CDR2: MNHNS, SASEGT. The CDR3 sequence is 13 residues long. V dropped 6 bases and J dropped 4 bases, with 12 bases sitting between them. The CDR3 region is CASSSEIGYGYTF. CDR3 DNA sequence: TGTGCCAGCAGCTCGGAGATAGGCTATGGCTACACCTTC.

J is TRBJ1-1 and V is TRBV20-1, with 7 bases fitting TRBD1. Germline CDR1 and CDR2: DFQATT and SNEGSKA (reference sequence). The V and J ends lost 4 bases and 1 base, in that order; junction bases with no gene match: 3. CDR3 length: 13 residues. CDR3 DNA: TGCAGTGCTACTGACAGGGAGAACACTGAAGCTTTCTTT. Protein product: CSATDRENTEAFF.